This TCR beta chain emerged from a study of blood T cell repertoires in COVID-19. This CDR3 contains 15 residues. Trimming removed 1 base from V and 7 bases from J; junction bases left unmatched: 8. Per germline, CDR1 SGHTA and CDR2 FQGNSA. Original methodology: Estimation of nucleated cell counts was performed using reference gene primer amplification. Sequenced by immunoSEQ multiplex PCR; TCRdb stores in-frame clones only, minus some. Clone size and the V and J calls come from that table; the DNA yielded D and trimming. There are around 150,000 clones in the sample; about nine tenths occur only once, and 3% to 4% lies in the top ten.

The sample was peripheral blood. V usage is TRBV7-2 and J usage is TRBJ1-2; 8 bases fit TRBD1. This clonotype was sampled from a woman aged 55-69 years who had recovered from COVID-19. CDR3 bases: TGTGCCAGCAGCTTAGGGTGGGCCAGGGGGCTTGGCTACACCTTC. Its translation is CASSLGWARGLGYTF.